The source of this T cell receptor (beta chain) is a study of CD8 T cells in ankylosing spondylitis. Regarding the study as a whole: Within ankylosing spondylitis blood, a TCR beta motif made up of eight highly homologous variants appeared to be characteristic.

Only a few counts were recorded for this clonotype. Its matching antigen is unknown. Each TCR beta library was made by quantitative 5'-RACE that incorporated molecular barcodes. Each CDR3 protein is one row after TCRdb ran MiXCR on the 5' RACE reads. The sample lists approximately 540,000 distinct CDR3 sequences, 9.5% to 15% seen once, with 6.8% in the top ten. CDR1 and CDR2 (germline): DFQATT, SNEGSKA (reference sequence). This CDR3 comprises 16 residues. Trimming shortened V by 4 bases and J by 2 bases, and 18 bases separated the two germline ends. The gene calls are TRBV20-1 and TRBJ2-1; D tentatively reads TRBD1 or TRBD2 (5 bases each). Specimen: blood, either unsorted or a sorted T cell fraction (not recorded which). This receptor was obtained from a male donor with ankylosing spondylitis. The CDR3 sequence is CSAKKVGTGTYNEQFF. The CDR3 nucleotides are TGCAGTGCTAAAAAGGTGGGGACCGGGACCTACAATGAGCAGTTCTTC.